The 21 T cell receptor beta chains reported below all come from one sample, sequenced in a study of T-cell reconstitution after alpha-beta-depleted transplantation in children. A TCRbeta library incorporating unique molecular identifiers was prepared. TCRdb recomputed calls from the PCR reads with MiXCR, one row per CDR3 protein. Of roughly 500,000 distinct CDR3 sequences in the sample, 30% to 35% were seen once. The specimen comprised PBMCs from the stem cell graft donor, sampled from the stem cell graft. The receptors here all came from a human donor who donated a stem cell graft to a child with aplastic anemia.

V is TRBV12-3 or TRBV12-4 and J is TRBJ1-5; 10 positions agree with TRBD1. V lost 5 bases, J lost 3 bases, and 4 bases stayed unmatched. CDR3 length equals 15 residues. CDR3 coding DNA: TGTGCCAGCAGTGGGGACAGGGGATTCAATCAGCCCCAGCATTTT. It encodes CASSGDRGFNQPQHF.

The rearrangement links TRBV19 to TRBJ2-3; TRBD2 matches 8 bases. This CDR3 has 15 residues. CDR1 LNHDA and CDR2 SQIVND come from the germline V gene (reference sequence). Trimming removed 8 bases from V and 1 base from J; junction bases left unmatched: 8. In DNA form, the CDR3 reads TGTGCCAGTCAAGGGGGACTAGTGGGCACAGATACGCAGTATTTT. Protein product: CASQGGLVGTDTQYF.

This clonotype appeared a few times. The J gene is TRBJ1-5, the V gene TRBV21-1; TRBD1, the table's D call, lacks a check against the DNA. TRBV21-1 is flagged as a pseudogene. The CDR3 length is 16 residues. CDR3 loop: CASSSRQGRGNQPQHF. The CDR3 DNA is TGTGCCAGCAGCTCCCGACAGGGAAGGGGCAATCAGCCCCAGCATTTT.

There are a few counts of this clonotype. The V and J genes are TRBV12-3 or TRBV12-4 and TRBJ1-1; 9 bases are shared with TRBD1. V lost 4 bases, J lost 1 base, and 4 bases stayed unmatched. This CDR3 region has 15 residues. Here the CDR3 reads CASSSLGQGNTEAFF. The CDR3 nucleotides are TGTGCCAGCAGTTCCTTGGGACAGGGGAACACTGAAGCTTTCTTT.

The chain joins TRBV21-1 to TRBJ2-7; the D call of TRBD1 is as the table states it, not checked on the DNA. TRBV21-1 corresponds to a pseudogene. This CDR3 contains 14 residues. CDR3: CAIPPSGQGYEQYF. Here the CDR3 DNA reads TGTGCCATCCCTCCCTCTGGACAGGGTTACGAGCAGTACTTC.

This clonotype was detected only a few times. This rearrangement joins TRBV5-6 to TRBJ1-5; TRBD1 might be the D (6 bases). V lost 2 bases and J lost 5, with 11 bases in between. Germline CDR1 is SGHDT and CDR2 is YYEEEE. CDR3 length: 14 residues. The chain's CDR3 is CASSLGGSHQPQHF. The CDR3 region has the DNA TGTGCCAGCAGCTTAGGGGGGAGCCATCAGCCCCAGCATTTT.

The V and J genes are TRBV10-3 and TRBJ2-1; D unclear. This CDR3 contains 16 residues. The V gene's germline CDR1 is ENHRY and CDR2 SYGVKD. V was shortened by 6 bases and J by 10 bases, with 25 bases between the two germline ends. CDR3 DNA: TGTGCCATCAGCGCCTCGACTGCGATGTCTCAGGTAGAGCAGTTCTTC. Amino acid sequence: CAISASTAMSQVEQFF.

This chain uses TRBV28 with TRBJ1-5; D gene uncertain. The V and J ends lost 0 bases and 3 bases respectively, with 15 bases between them. The germline V gene encodes CDR1 MDHEN and CDR2 SYDVKM. This CDR3 region has 17 residues. As DNA, the CDR3 is TGTGCCAGCAGTTTATGGCGTTCCGGGAGCACCAATCAGCCCCAGCATTTT. This codes for CASSLWRSGSTNQPQHF. The entire variable domain, with the rest obtained from reference TRBV28 and TRBJ1-5, is as follows: DVKVTQSSRYLVKRTGEKVFLECVQDMDHENMFWYRQDPGLGLRLIYFSYDVKMKEKGDIPEGYSVSREKKERFSLILESASTNQTSMYLCASSLWRSGSTNQPQHFGDGTRLSIL.

V gene TRBV6-1 combines with J gene TRBJ2-7; tentative D call: TRBD1 (5 bases). Germline V gene data show CDR1 as MNHNS and CDR2 as SASEGT. The CDR3 has 16 residues. V dropped 1 base and J dropped 5 bases, with 18 bases sitting between them. CDR3 sequence (DNA): TGTGCCAGCAGTGAAGAGGTCGGCCGTTGGGGCAACGAGCAGTACTTC. Encoded protein: CASSEEVGRWGNEQYF.

This clonotype was recorded a few times. V is TRBV5-1 and J is TRBJ1-2, with unresolved D. Trimming shortened V by 0 bases and J by 8 bases, and 14 bases separated the two germline ends. CDR1 and CDR2 (germline): SGHRS, YFSETQ. CDR3 length: 14 amino acids. CDR3 nucleotide sequence: TGCGCCAGCAGCTTGGATCGTGGTGTGGGAGGCTACACCTTC. Translated, it gives CASSLDRGVGGYTF. The whole variable domain, remainder taken from reference TRBV5-1 and TRBJ1-2, is KAGVTQTPRYLIKTRGQQVTLSCSPISGHRSVSWYQQTPGQGLQFLFEYFSETQRNKGNFPGRFSGRQFSNSRSEMNVSTLELGDSALYLCASSLDRGVGGYTFGSGTRLTVV.

This clonotype showed up just a few times. J is TRBJ1-5 and V is TRBV6-6, with 8 bases matching TRBD1. Trimming removed 6 bases from V and 11 bases from J; junction bases left unmatched: 9. Germline V gene sequence: CDR1 MNHNY, CDR2 SVGAGI (reference sequence). The CDR3 has 13 residues. The CDR3 loop reads CASRGQDKSAQHF. CDR3 nucleotide sequence: TGTGCCAGCAGGGGACAGGATAAATCAGCCCAGCATTTT.

The rearrangement uses TRBV12-3 or TRBV12-4 and TRBJ1-1; maybe TRBD1 (5 bases). Trimming removed 0 bases at V and 0 bases at J, with 23 bases between. The CDR3 contains 20 residues. The chain's CDR3 is CASSLAGLGGVGAMNTEAFF. DNA for the CDR3: TGTGCCAGCAGTTTAGCCGGCCTCGGGGGTGTTGGGGCTATGAACACTGAAGCTTTCTTT.

V gene TRBV7-2 combines with J gene TRBJ1-5; D is possibly TRBD1 (6 bases). The V end lost 0 bases, the J end lost 0 bases, and 12 bases lay between the germline ends. This CDR3 spans 17 amino acids. The germline gives CDR1 SGHTA, CDR2 FQGNSA. CDR3 sequence reads: CASSLARQGFSNQPQHF. CDR3 coding DNA: TGTGCCAGCAGCTTAGCGCGGCAGGGGTTTAGCAATCAGCCCCAGCATTTT.

CDR3 amino acids: CASSFTPVDTQYF. The CDR3 region has the DNA TGTGCCAGCAGCTTCACGCCGGTGGATACGCAGTATTTT. V and J are TRBV7-2 and TRBJ2-3; D is uncertain. This CDR3 comprises 13 residues. Looked up from germline, CDR1 is SGHTA and CDR2 is FQGNSA. The V end was cut by 3 bases, the J end by 6 bases, with 10 bases between.

The chain links TRBV5-1 to TRBJ1-1; D is unclear. The germline V and J ends were trimmed by 4 bases and 0 bases, with 13 bases remaining between them. Per germline, CDR1 SGHRS and CDR2 YFSETQ. This CDR3 is built from 15 residues. The DNA for the CDR3 is TGCGCCAGCAGCCCTGGACGGGTACTGAACACTGAAGCTTTCTTT. Translation: CASSPGRVLNTEAFF.

The rearrangement joins TRBV4-3 to TRBJ2-3; D not resolved. The CDR3 length is 15 residues. The ends were cut back, 0 bases at V and 1 base at J, with 8 bases in the middle. Germline V CDR1 and CDR2: LGHNA, YSLEER. CDR3 in DNA: TGCGCCAGCAGCCAAGATCACCGGGGCACAGATACGCAGTATTTT. Translation: CASSQDHRGTDTQYF.

The CDR3 spells CASSLDSGGFYEQYF. CDR3 bases: TGCGCCAGCAGCCTAGATTCAGGGGGTTTCTACGAGCAGTACTTC. The rearrangement links TRBV4-3 to TRBJ2-7, with 7 bases matching TRBD1. The germline V gene encodes CDR1 LGHNA and CDR2 YSLEER. Unmatched junction bases numbered 9, after V lost 4 bases and J lost 3 bases. This CDR3 comprises 15 residues.

The chain links TRBV9 to TRBJ1-1, with 8 bases aligning to TRBD1. This CDR3 has 15 residues. Germline CDR1 reads SGDLS; CDR2 reads YYNGEE. J was trimmed by 5 bases and V by 2 bases; bases with no gene match: 8. The CDR3 region is CASSVGTGPQTEAFF. The CDR3, as DNA: TGTGCCAGCAGCGTCGGGACAGGACCCCAGACTGAAGCTTTCTTT.

This clonotype was seen a few times. This rearrangement joins TRBV7-2 to TRBJ2-3; 10 bases match TRBD1. Trimming removed 2 bases from V and 4 bases from J; junction bases left unmatched: 3. The CDR3 spans 15 residues. Germline loops: CDR1 SGHTA, CDR2 FQGNSA. CDR3 sequence reads: CASSLRTGGADTQYF. The CDR3 DNA follows: TGTGCCAGCAGCTTAAGGACAGGGGGTGCAGATACGCAGTATTTT. Filled out from reference TRBV7-2 and TRBJ2-3, the complete variable domain reads GAGVSQSPSNKVTEKGKDVELRCDPISGHTALYWYRQSLGQGLEFLIYFQGNSAPDKSGLPSDRFSAERTGGSVSTLTIQRTQQEDSAVYLCASSLRTGGADTQYFGPGTRLTVL.

This clonotype is medium-sized in the sample. The chain joins TRBV27 to TRBJ1-2; D perhaps matches TRBD1 (5 bases). The length of the CDR3 is 15 residues. Trimming left V 6 bases short and J 6 bases short, with 20 bases between. The germline CDR1 and CDR2 sequences are MNHEY and SMNVEV (reference sequence). The CDR3 DNA reads as TGTGCCAGCAGCATCGTCGCAGGGACCATTAATGGCTACACCTTC. Translating gives CASSIVAGTINGYTF.

This clonotype was counted only a few times. J is TRBJ2-2 and V is TRBV10-3; D is ambiguous. CDR1 and CDR2 from the germline V gene are ENHRY and SYGVKD. The V gene lost 6 bases and the J gene lost 2 bases, with 4 bases spanning the gap. The CDR3 covers 12 residues. The CDR3 DNA is TGTGCCATCAGGGGAAACACCGGGGAGCTGTTTTTT. Its protein product is CAIRGNTGELFF.